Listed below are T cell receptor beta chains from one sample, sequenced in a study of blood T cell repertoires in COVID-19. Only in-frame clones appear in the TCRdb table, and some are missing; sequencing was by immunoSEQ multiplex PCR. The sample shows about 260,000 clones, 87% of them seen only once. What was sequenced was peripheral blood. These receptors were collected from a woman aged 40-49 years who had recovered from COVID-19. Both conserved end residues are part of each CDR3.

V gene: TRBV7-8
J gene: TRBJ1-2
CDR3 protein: CASSLWGLTAPYGYTF

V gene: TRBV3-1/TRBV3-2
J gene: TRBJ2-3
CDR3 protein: CASTLRDRLPDTQYF

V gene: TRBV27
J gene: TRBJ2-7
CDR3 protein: CASSLSSRYEQYF

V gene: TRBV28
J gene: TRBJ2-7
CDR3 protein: CASSFSGTASYEQYF

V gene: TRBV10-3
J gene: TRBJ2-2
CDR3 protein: CAISEIGDRENPGELFF

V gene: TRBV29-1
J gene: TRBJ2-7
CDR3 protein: CSVPPGGQGAEQYF

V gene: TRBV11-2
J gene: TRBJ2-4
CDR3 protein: CASSFYRGGSIQYF

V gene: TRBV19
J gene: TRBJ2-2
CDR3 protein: CASSVRGGGSGELFF

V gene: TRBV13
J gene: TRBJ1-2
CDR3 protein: CASSLGTRNYGYTF

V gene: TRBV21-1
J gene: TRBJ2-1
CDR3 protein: CASSKKGRELSNEQFF

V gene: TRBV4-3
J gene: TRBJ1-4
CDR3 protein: CASSQYYRDTATNEKLFF

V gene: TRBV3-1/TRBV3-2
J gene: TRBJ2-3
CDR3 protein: CASSQETGGRSDTQYF

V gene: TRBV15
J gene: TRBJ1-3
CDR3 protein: CATSRQAGSGNTIYF

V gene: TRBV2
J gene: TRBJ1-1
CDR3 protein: CARQTNTEAFF

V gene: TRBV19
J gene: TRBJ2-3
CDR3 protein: CASSIQRYTDTQYF

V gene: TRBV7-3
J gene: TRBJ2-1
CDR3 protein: CASSSHSLAGGGNEQFF

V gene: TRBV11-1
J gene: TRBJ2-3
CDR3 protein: CASRGRRGKQTDTQYF

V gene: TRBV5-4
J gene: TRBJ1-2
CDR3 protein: CASSLGPGQTTYGYTF

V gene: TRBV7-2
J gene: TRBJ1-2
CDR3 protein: CASSQRTASYGYTF

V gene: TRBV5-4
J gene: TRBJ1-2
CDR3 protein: CASSLDPDGYTF

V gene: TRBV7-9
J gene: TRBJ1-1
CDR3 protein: CASRGHEGIVKNTEAFF

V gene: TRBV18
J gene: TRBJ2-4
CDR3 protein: CASSPEQGKNIQYF

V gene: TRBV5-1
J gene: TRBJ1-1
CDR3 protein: CASSPGTGSSEAFF

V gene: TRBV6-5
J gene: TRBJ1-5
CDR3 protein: CASYGTGDQPQHF

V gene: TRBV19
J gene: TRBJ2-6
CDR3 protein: CASSERAPSGANVLTF

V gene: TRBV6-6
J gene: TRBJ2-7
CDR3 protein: CASSRTGGGSEQYF

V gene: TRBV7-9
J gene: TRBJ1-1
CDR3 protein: CASSFPPTGEGDAEAFF

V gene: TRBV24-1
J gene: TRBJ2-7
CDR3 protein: CATSDLKGGYEQYF

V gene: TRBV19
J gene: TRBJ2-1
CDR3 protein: CASSITPTVLRGNEQFF

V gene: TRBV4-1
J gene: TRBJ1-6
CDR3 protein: CASSQDLGVRANSPLHF

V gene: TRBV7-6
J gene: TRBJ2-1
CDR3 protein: CASSLGGVSSYNEQFF

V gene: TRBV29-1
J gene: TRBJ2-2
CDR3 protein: CSVEAPGTGTITGELFF